Each of the 14 T cell receptor beta chains below was sequenced from the same sample in a study of T-cell reconstitution after alpha-beta-depleted transplantation in children. Preparing the TCRbeta library involved the use of unique molecular identifiers. TCRdb ran MiXCR on the PCR reads and lists one entry per CDR3 protein. The table has about 640,000 distinct CDR3 sequences, over 15% seen once. The source material was PBMCs from the stem cell graft donor, sampled from the stem cell graft. These receptors were collected from a human donor who donated a stem cell graft to a child with acute myeloid leukemia.

This sequence joins TRBV3-1 and TRBJ1-4; 10 positions match TRBD1. Germline CDR1 and CDR2: LGHDT and YNNKEL (reference sequence). The CDR3 loop spans 15 amino acids. The junction had 5 bases not matched to a gene; V was cut back by 3 bases and J by 7 bases. This CDR3 reads CASSQNRDRGEKLFF. The CDR3 DNA is TGTGCCAGCAGCCAGAACCGGGACAGGGGTGAAAAACTGTTTTTT.

There are many counts of this clonotype. An end of the junction does not agree with germline; a read error may underlie this. This chain uses TRBV20-1 with TRBJ2-1, with D possibly TRBD1 on 6 matching bases. This CDR3 is built from 12 residues. Germline CDR1 DFQATT, CDR2 SNEGSKA (reference sequence). CDR3 in amino acids: CSAGGQKVVKLF. CDR3 nucleotide sequence: TGCAGTGCCGGAGGACAGAAGGTCGTCAAGCTCTTC.

This clonotype was observed many times. V and J are TRBV20-1 and TRBJ1-2, with TRBD1 matching 7 bases. This CDR3 contains 14 residues. V dropped 2 bases and J dropped 6; count of bases not matched to a gene: 9. Per germline, CDR1 DFQATT and CDR2 SNEGSKA (reference sequence). CDR3 DNA: TGCAGTGCTAGATCCCCAGGGGGACCCAATGGCTACACCTTC. It translates to CSARSPGGPNGYTF.

There are many counts of this clonotype. This chain uses TRBV12-3 or TRBV12-4 with TRBJ1-5; D uncertain. Trimming took off 7 bases at V and 1 base at J, with 17 bases between the two ends. CDR3 length: 16 amino acids. The CDR3: CASILDRAVSNQPQHF. The CDR3 DNA follows: TGTGCCAGCATCCTCGATCGGGCGGTGAGCAATCAGCCCCAGCATTTT.

This clonotype was found many times. The genes are TRBV12-3 or TRBV12-4 and TRBJ1-6; 8 bases are shared with TRBD1. With V trimmed by 3 bases and J by 8 bases, 6 bases remained unmatched. The CDR3 loop spans 15 amino acids. In nucleotides, the CDR3 is TGTGCCAGCAGTTTGGGGGCAGGGGGCTATTCACCCCTCCACTTT. Translating gives CASSLGAGGYSPLHF.

This clonotype was counted only a few times. The CDR3 coding sequence is TGTGCCAGCAGTGATCTGGGACGAGGATCGATTGGTGAGCAGTTCTTC. This gives the protein CASSDLGRGSIGEQFF. The gene calls are TRBV25-1 and TRBJ2-1; either TRBD1 or TRBD2 may supply D (5 bases each). V shed 3 bases and J shed 9 bases, with 21 bases lying between them. From germline, CDR1 is MGHDK and CDR2 SYGVNS. This CDR3 spans 16 amino acids.

This clonotype was recorded at least ten times. This sequence joins TRBV5-5 and TRBJ2-6; D is unresolved. From germline, CDR1 is SGHKS and CDR2 YYEKEE (reference sequence). The CDR3 loop spans 15 amino acids. Trimming stripped 0 bases from V and 0 bases from J, with 4 bases between. CDR3 protein: CASSLGHSGANVLTF. The CDR3 nucleotides are TGTGCCAGCAGCTTGGGCCACTCTGGGGCCAACGTCCTGACTTTC.

This rearrangement joins TRBV6-1 to TRBJ2-6; 9 positions match TRBD2. CDR3 length: 17 residues. Germline-derived CDR1 and CDR2 are MNHNS and SASEGT. The J segment lost 0 bases and the V segment lost 3 bases, leaving 3 bases of the junction unmatched. The CDR3 reads CASSESGGFSGANVLTF. CDR3 DNA sequence: TGTGCCAGCAGTGAGAGCGGGGGGTTCTCTGGGGCCAACGTCCTGACTTTC.

This clonotype was detected ten times or more. This chain joins TRBV7-2 and TRBJ2-1, with D uncertain. V gave up 3 bases and J gave up 4 bases, with 10 bases separating them. The CDR3 is 14 amino acids. Germline CDR1 is SGHTA and CDR2 is FQGNSA. CDR3 region: CASSFTDGYNEQFF. DNA for the CDR3: TGTGCCAGCAGCTTTACAGACGGATACAATGAGCAGTTCTTC.

In this sample, this clonotype turned up a few times. The gene calls are TRBV5-1 and TRBJ2-1; TRBD2 agrees at 9 bases. Germline assignment: CDR1 SGHRS and CDR2 YFSETQ. The trim removed 4 bases at V and 8 bases at J, leaving 16 bases unmatched. The CDR3 is 17 residues long. The CDR3 here is CASSPPRKGLAGDEQFF. In DNA form, the CDR3 reads TGCGCCAGCAGCCCCCCCAGAAAAGGCTTAGCGGGGGATGAGCAGTTCTTC.

V is TRBV24-1 and J is TRBJ2-4, with D unclear. Trimming removed 4 bases at V and 0 bases at J, with 12 bases between. The CDR3 is 16 amino acids. Germline CDR1 is KGHDR and CDR2 is SFDVKD. As DNA, the CDR3 is TGTGCCACCAGTGACTCGACCGGAAGAGCCAAAAACATTCAGTACTTC. The encoded protein is CATSDSTGRAKNIQYF.

The rearrangement uses TRBV5-1 and TRBJ1-4; D unresolved. CDR1 is SGHRS, CDR2 YFSETQ, per germline. V dropped 0 bases and J dropped 0 bases, with 18 bases sitting between them. The CDR3 is 19 residues long. The CDR3, as DNA: TGCGCCAGCAGCTTGGCCAAGTCGCTCAGAAATGCAACTAATGAAAAACTGTTTTTT. Translated, it gives CASSLAKSLRNATNEKLFF. Together with reference TRBV5-1 and TRBJ1-4, the CDR3 gives the full variable domain: KAGVTQTPRYLIKTRGQQVTLSCSPISGHRSVSWYQQTPGQGLQFLFEYFSETQRNKGNFPGRFSGRQFSNSRSEMNVSTLELGDSALYLCASSLAKSLRNATNEKLFFGSGTQLSVL.

This clonotype occurred a few times. The chain recombines TRBV7-2 with TRBJ2-5; possible D gene TRBD2, 6 bases. This CDR3 comprises 17 residues. V shed 3 bases and J shed 2 bases, with 19 bases lying between them. Germline lookup yields CDR1 SGHTA and CDR2 FQGNSA. CDR3 region: CASSLGRGLPGQETQYF. The CDR3 DNA follows: TGTGCCAGCAGCTTGGGGCGGGGTCTACCGGGGCAAGAGACCCAGTACTTC.

In this sample, this clonotype turned up many times. The chain has TRBV10-3 and TRBJ1-3, with 7 bases identical to TRBD1. CDR3 length: 15 residues. Germline CDR1 reads ENHRY; CDR2 reads SYGVKD. Trimming cost V 5 bases and J 0 bases; bases outside gene matches: 4. CDR3: CAISSGTDSGNTIYF. In DNA, the CDR3 is TGTGCCATCAGTTCCGGGACAGACTCTGGAAACACCATATATTTT.